This T cell receptor beta chain was sequenced during a study of T cell repertoires in cytomegalovirus infection. Whole-study context: From public TCR beta signatures came an indication of both CMV infection and matching HLA type. The study, taken as a whole, reports: Summed public TCR beta family frequency identified CMV carriers bearing the relevant HLA. Clonotypes of TCR beta that were HLA-C-restricted and CMV-specific dominated the ex vivo response.

TCRdb reprocessed the reads via MiXCR and lists one record per CDR3 protein. The sample carries 680,000 or so distinct CDR3 sequences, 35% recorded once. A remark on this clonotype: Its specificity is unknown.

Germline V gives CDR1 MNHNS, CDR2 SASEGT. The CDR3 contains 14 residues. J was trimmed by 4 bases and V by 11 bases; bases with no gene match: 7. Sample: PBMCs. The chain employs TRBV6-1 and TRBJ2-2; 10 nucleotides align to TRBD1. The sequence came from a human donor in good health (CMV status not recorded). Some clones in this sample may be carry-over from other donors' samples. CDR3 loop: CAAVGTGVTGELFF. The CDR3 coding sequence is TGTGCCGCCGTGGGGACAGGGGTCACCGGGGAGCTGTTTTTT.